A single sample gave rise to the 28 T cell receptor beta chains below, sequenced in a study of siplizumab effects on memory and regulatory T cells. Using immunoSEQ multiplex PCR, the repertoire was profiled, and TCRdb retains in-frame clones only, with some absent. This table has roughly 120,000 clones, roughly 92% appearing once. Sequenced: CD4+ T cells sorted from blood. All receptors derive from a human donor in good health.

The chain has TRBV21-1 and TRBJ1-2; no DNA check was done on the table's D call, TRBD1. TRBV21-1 is marked as a pseudogene. This CDR3 is built from 16 residues. The chain's CDR3 is CASSTLGQGGNYGYTF. The CDR3 nucleotides read TGTGCCAGCAGCACGCTCGGGCAGGGGGGTAACTATGGCTACACCTTC.

The chain links TRBV5-4 to TRBJ2-7; 7 bases fit TRBD1. The CDR3 spans 16 residues. CDR1 SGHNT and CDR2 YYREEE come from the germline V gene (reference sequence). The ends lost 1 base at V and 4 bases at J; junction bases unmatched: 11. CDR3 nucleotide sequence: TGTGCCAGCAGCTTGACCCTAGGGGACAGTATATACGAGCAGTACTTC. Translated, it gives CASSLTLGDSIYEQYF.

The chain links TRBV27 to TRBJ1-1; D perhaps matches TRBD1 (6 bases). The V gene's germline CDR1 is MNHEY and CDR2 SMNVEV (reference sequence). V lost 4 bases, J lost 1 base, and 13 bases lay in between. This CDR3 has 15 residues. CDR3 amino acids: CASSSLGTPNTEAFF. The CDR3 DNA follows: TGTGCCAGCAGTTCACTTGGGACACCGAACACTGAAGCTTTCTTT.

The V and J genes are TRBV19 and TRBJ2-1; perhaps D is TRBD1 or TRBD2 (5 bases each). CDR1 LNHDA and CDR2 SQIVND come from the germline V gene (reference sequence). Between the trimmed V and J ends, which lost 4 bases and 9 bases, there was a span of 19 bases. The CDR3 is 15 amino acids. CDR3 sequence (DNA): TGTGCCAGTAGTACACCGGGACCTCCTTTGAGTGAGCAGTTCTTC. This sequence encodes CASSTPGPPLSEQFF.

This chain uses TRBV19 with TRBJ1-1; TRBD1 is a possible D gene (5 bases). The CDR3 spans 15 residues. Germline V gene data show CDR1 as LNHDA and CDR2 as SQIVND (reference sequence). Trimming removed 5 bases from V and 1 base from J, with 14 bases in between. In DNA form, the CDR3 reads TGTGCCAGTAGTCCCCCAGGACACGCGAACACTGAAGCTTTCTTT. The encoded protein is CASSPPGHANTEAFF.

The chain combines TRBV14 with TRBJ2-5, with D unclear. The V end lost 5 bases, the J end lost 1 base, and 11 bases lay between the germline ends. This CDR3 has 14 amino acids. Per germline, CDR1 SGHDN and CDR2 FVKESK. CDR3 sequence: CASSKLMSQETQYF. CDR3 nucleotides: TGTGCCAGCAGCAAGCTCATGAGCCAAGAGACCCAGTACTTC.

The chain combines TRBV27 with TRBJ2-7; 8 nucleotides align to TRBD1. J gave up 3 bases and V 2 bases, and 6 bases lay outside the gene matches. Germline lookup yields CDR1 MNHEY and CDR2 SMNVEV (reference sequence). The CDR3 is made up of 15 amino acids. Written as DNA, the CDR3 is TGTGCCAGCAGTTTAAGGGGGACAGGTGTCTACGAGCAGTACTTC. Its protein is CASSLRGTGVYEQYF.

The chain employs TRBV5-4 and TRBJ2-3, with TRBD2 matching 7 bases. CDR3 length: 12 amino acids. CDR1 is SGHNT, CDR2 YYREEE, per germline (reference sequence). CDR3 DNA sequence: TGTGGGACGGGGGGATTCACAGATACGCAGTATTTT. Translating gives CGTGGFTDTQYF.

The V call is TRBV10-3, the J call TRBJ2-1; 9 bases are shared with TRBD1. V was clipped by 6 bases and J by 14 bases; unmatched bases: 8. This CDR3 spans 12 amino acids. Germline assignment: CDR1 ENHRY and CDR2 SYGVKD. The CDR3 loop is CAISGAGTGKFF. For the CDR3, the DNA is TGTGCCATCAGCGGAGCCGGGACAGGGAAGTTCTTC.

V and J are TRBV4-1 and TRBJ2-5; D is unclear. The CDR3 extends over 11 amino acids. Trimming stripped 4 bases from V and 7 bases from J, with 7 bases between. Germline CDR1 reads MGHRA; CDR2 reads YSYEKL. In DNA form, the CDR3 reads TGCGCCAGCAGCCGCGACGGGACCCAGTACTTC. It specifies CASSRDGTQYF.

A few counts support this clone. The chain couples TRBV29-1 to TRBJ2-5; D might be TRBD1 (5 bases). Trimming removed 3 bases at V and 5 bases at J, with 13 bases between. This CDR3 comprises 13 residues. Germline V gene lookup returns CDR1 SQVTM and CDR2 ANQGSEA. CDR3 amino acids: CSVDGMGQETQYF. DNA of the CDR3: TGCAGCGTTGATGGGATGGGGCAGGAGACCCAGTACTTC.

The chain uses TRBV11-2 and TRBJ1-1; no reliable D call. The CDR3 contains 12 residues. From germline, CDR1 is SGHAT and CDR2 FQNNGV. V was pared by 1 base and J by 14 bases, with 14 bases between. CDR3 in amino acids: CASSLVLDGMFF. CDR3 DNA sequence: TGTGCCAGCAGCTTAGTATTGGACGGAATGTTCTTT.

The rearrangement links TRBV27 to TRBJ2-7; TRBD1 is a possible D gene (5 bases). The V end lost 3 bases, the J end lost 3 bases, and 12 bases lay between the germline ends. The CDR3 loop spans 14 amino acids. Germline CDR1 reads MNHEY; CDR2 reads SMNVEV (reference sequence). CDR3 region: CASSFKDTGYEQYF. CDR3 in DNA: TGTGCCAGCAGTTTTAAGGACACAGGCTACGAGCAGTACTTC.

The rearrangement uses TRBV5-1 and TRBJ2-3; D gene unclear. Germline lookup yields CDR1 SGHRS and CDR2 YFSETQ. The V end lost 4 bases, the J end lost 2 bases, and 8 bases lay between the germline ends. The CDR3 covers 13 residues. The CDR3 sequence: CASSPDLTDTQYF. The CDR3 DNA sequence: TGCGCCAGCAGCCCGGACCTCACAGATACGCAGTATTTT.

This clone occurred once. J is TRBJ2-3 and V is TRBV18; 9 bases agree with TRBD1. The V segment lost 5 bases and the J segment 5 bases; nucleotides outside the gene matches: 8. Germline V CDR1 and CDR2: KGHSH, LQKENI. The CDR3 contains 15 residues. CDR3 in amino acids: CASSSRTGEGDTQYF. The CDR3 DNA follows: TGTGCCAGCTCATCGAGGACAGGGGAGGGAGATACGCAGTATTTT. Full variable domain (missing parts from reference TRBV18 and TRBJ2-3): NAGVMQNPRHLVRRRGQEARLRCSPMKGHSHVYWYRQLPEEGLKFMVYLQKENIIDESGMPKERFSAEFPKEGPSILRIQQVVRGDSAAYFCASSSRTGEGDTQYFGPGTRLTVL.

V gene TRBV6-4 combines with J gene TRBJ2-1, with D maybe TRBD2 (5 bases). The CDR3 covers 15 residues. Germline V gene sequence: CDR1 MRHNA, CDR2 SNTAGT. V shed 4 bases and J shed 7 bases, with 17 bases lying between them. The CDR3 region is CASSASWGAGNEQFF. The CDR3 DNA is TGTGCCAGCAGTGCTTCTTGGGGAGCTGGTAATGAGCAGTTCTTC.

J is TRBJ2-1 and V is TRBV5-1; 11 bases line up with TRBD2. CDR1 SGHRS and CDR2 YFSETQ come from the germline V gene. The CDR3 runs to 17 residues. V lost 0 bases, J lost 6 bases, and 8 bases stayed unmatched. The CDR3: CASSLVAGGFKSNEQFF. CDR3 nucleotides: TGCGCCAGCAGCTTGGTAGCGGGAGGGTTTAAGAGCAATGAGCAGTTCTTC.

CDR3 DNA: TGTGCCAGCAGCTTGGCGGGGGTAGCGGGGGCCGGGGAGCTGTTTTTT. Its translation: CASSLAGVAGAGELFF. V is TRBV5-6 and J is TRBJ2-2; 9 nucleotides agree with TRBD2. In germline, CDR1 is SGHDT, CDR2 YYEEEE. The CDR3 extends over 16 amino acids. With V trimmed by 0 bases and J by 6 bases, 6 bases remained unmatched.

This clone occurred once. This rearrangement joins TRBV10-3 to TRBJ2-7; TRBD1 agrees at 9 bases. CDR1 is ENHRY, CDR2 SYGVKD, per germline. The CDR3 contains 14 residues. Trimming removed 2 bases from V and 2 bases from J; junction bases left unmatched: 1. The CDR3 here is CAISEGQGPYEQYF. CDR3 DNA: TGTGCCATCAGTGAGGGACAGGGGCCCTACGAGCAGTACTTC.

The gene calls are TRBV18 and TRBJ2-5, with D perhaps matching TRBD1 (6 bases). This CDR3 has 14 residues. Germline values: CDR1 KGHSH, CDR2 LQKENI. Between the trimmed V and J ends, which lost 3 bases and 5 bases, there was a span of 13 bases. This CDR3 is CASSPDDRSETQYF. The CDR3 coding sequence is TGTGCCAGCTCACCGGATGACAGGTCCGAGACCCAGTACTTC.

The chain has TRBV4-2 and TRBJ1-3; 7 bases are shared with TRBD1. V lost 4 bases and J lost 4; bases outside the gene matches: 10. The germline gives CDR1 LGHNA, CDR2 YNFKEQ. The CDR3 runs to 16 residues. This chain's CDR3 is CASSPTGTVLGNTIYF. CDR3 bases: TGTGCCAGCAGCCCGACCGGGACAGTGTTAGGAAACACCATATATTTT.

The chain employs TRBV7-8 and TRBJ2-2; maybe TRBD2 (5 bases). V was trimmed by 2 bases and J by 4 bases, leaving 17 bases between them. This CDR3 has 17 amino acids. Germline CDR1 is SGHVS and CDR2 is FQNEAQ. The CDR3 spells CASSLLGLGTTTGELFF. In DNA form, the CDR3 reads TGTGCCAGCAGCTTATTAGGACTCGGAACGACCACCGGGGAGCTGTTTTTT.

V gene TRBV11-3 combines with J gene TRBJ2-2; 13 bases are a match to TRBD2. The germline V gene encodes CDR1 SGHNT and CDR2 YENEEA. This CDR3 spans 15 amino acids. Trimming cost V 4 bases and J 7 bases; bases outside gene matches: 3. CDR3 sequence reads: CASSYGLAGVGELFF. The CDR3 coding sequence is TGTGCCAGCAGCTATGGACTAGCGGGAGTCGGGGAGCTGTTTTTT.

The chain couples TRBV9 to TRBJ2-3; D may be TRBD1 (5 bases). V was trimmed by 0 bases and J by 1 base, leaving 9 bases between them. CDR3 length: 15 amino acids. Germline V gives CDR1 SGDLS, CDR2 YYNGEE. CDR3 coding DNA: TGTGCCAGCAGCGTAGCCGGCAGGGGCACAGATACGCAGTATTTT. It encodes CASSVAGRGTDTQYF.

The gene calls are TRBV7-9 and TRBJ2-7; D gene unclear. Trimming removed 3 bases from V and 6 bases from J, with 15 bases in between. This CDR3 region has 14 residues. Germline CDR1 reads SEHNR; CDR2 reads FQNEAQ (reference sequence). CDR3 in amino acids: CASSLDAAPLEQYF. The CDR3 nucleotides are TGTGCCAGCAGCTTGGACGCGGCCCCCCTCGAGCAGTACTTC.

This CDR3 reads CASSQQGPDTQYF. The CDR3 DNA reads as TGCGCCAGCAGCCAACAGGGTCCAGATACGCAGTATTTT. The chain couples TRBV4-1 to TRBJ2-3; maybe TRBD1 (5 bases). V lost 2 bases to trimming and J lost 4 bases, with 7 bases between them. Per germline, CDR1 MGHRA and CDR2 YSYEKL. This CDR3 contains 13 residues.

The chain has TRBV28 and TRBJ2-5; D is unclear. This CDR3 spans 13 amino acids. Germline V gene sequence: CDR1 MDHEN, CDR2 SYDVKM. Trimming shortened V by 7 bases and J by 4 bases, and 13 bases separated the two germline ends. CDR3 region: CASIRSLGETQYF. The DNA for the CDR3 is TGTGCCAGCATCCGTTCCCTCGGAGAGACCCAGTACTTC.

The chain combines TRBV19 with TRBJ2-7, with 8 bases aligning to TRBD2. The V gene end was trimmed by 3 bases and the J gene end by 3 bases; junction bases not matched to a gene: 4. Germline V CDR1 and CDR2: LNHDA, SQIVND (reference sequence). The length of the CDR3 is 14 residues. CDR3 DNA: TGTGCCAGTAGTATCCCGGGGGGGCTCTACGAGCAGTACTTC. Its translation is CASSIPGGLYEQYF.